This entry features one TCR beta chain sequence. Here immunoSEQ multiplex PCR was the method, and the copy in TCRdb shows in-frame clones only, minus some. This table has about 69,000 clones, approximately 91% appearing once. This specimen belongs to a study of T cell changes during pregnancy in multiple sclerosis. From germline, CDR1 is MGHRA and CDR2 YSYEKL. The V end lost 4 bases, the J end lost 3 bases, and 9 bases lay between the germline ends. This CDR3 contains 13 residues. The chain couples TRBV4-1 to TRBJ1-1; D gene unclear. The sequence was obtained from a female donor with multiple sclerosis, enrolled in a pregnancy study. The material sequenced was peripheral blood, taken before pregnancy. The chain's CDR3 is CASSPSRDTEAFF. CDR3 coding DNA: TGCGCCAGCAGCCCGAGCCGGGACACTGAAGCTTTCTTT.